These 2 T cell receptor beta chains share one sample of origin, sequenced in a study of blood T cell repertoires in COVID-19. Profiled with immunoSEQ multiplex PCR; TCRdb holds only in-frame clones, not every one. The data hold roughly 220,000 clones, with 70% to 90% observed a single time. Sequencing was done on a sample of peripheral blood. Receptors were obtained from a man aged 25-40 years who had recovered from COVID-19.

As concerns this clone: A junction boundary mismatches the germline segment, possibly from a read error. The J gene is TRBJ1-2, the V gene TRBV19; 11 bases fit TRBD1. This CDR3 spans 13 amino acids. Germline V CDR1 and CDR2: LNHDA, SQIVND (reference sequence). The CDR3 loop reads CASRSPGQGGSAF. The CDR3 bases are TGTGCCAGTAGGAGTCCGGGACAGGGGGGGTCCGCCTTC.

The V gene is TRBV11-3, the J gene TRBJ2-7; 8 bases map to TRBD2. The CDR3 loop spans 15 amino acids. Germline loops: CDR1 SGHNT, CDR2 YENEEA. J gave up 6 bases and V 5 bases, and 12 bases lay outside the gene matches. The CDR3, as DNA: TGTGCCAGCAGCGTCGGGGGGGCCCCTATAAGCGAGCAGTACTTC. As protein: CASSVGGAPISEQYF. Using reference TRBV11-3 and TRBJ2-7 for the parts outside the CDR3, the full variable domain is EAGVVQSPRYKIIEKKQPVAFWCNPISGHNTLYWYLQNLGQGPELLIRYENEEAVDDSQLPKDRFSAERLKGVDSTLKIQPAELGDSAVYLCASSVGGAPISEQYFGPGTRLTVT.